Many counts were recorded for the clone carrying this TCR beta chain. Its specificity is not known. The CDR3 runs 13 residues. Trimming took 7 bases from V and 1 from J, leaving 10 bases between them. Germline V gives CDR1 SGHTA, CDR2 FQGNSA. This entry is derived from a study of T cell repertoires in cytomegalovirus infection. As for the study in general: In public TCR beta signatures, there were indications of both CMV infection and matching HLA type. Study conclusions and caveats: Carriage of CMV together with the relevant HLA was identifiable through cumulative public TCR beta family frequency. HLA-C-restricted CMV clonotypes gave the most frequent clonotype in two of eight donors.

TCRdb itself ran the reads through MiXCR, one entry per CDR3 protein. The sample gives some 300,000 distinct CDR3 sequences, roughly an eighth of which show up once; about 8.7% is in the top ten. The sequencing sample was made of PBMCs. V and J are TRBV7-2 and TRBJ2-5; D ambiguous. The source of this sequence is a human donor in good health (CMV status not recorded). Some clones in this sample may be carry-over from other donors' samples. The CDR3 is CASMSKSQETQYF. CDR3 nucleotide sequence: TGTGCCAGCATGTCGAAAAGCCAAGAGACCCAGTACTTC.